The clone carrying this T cell receptor beta chain has more than one count but fewer than ten. The antigen is unknown. Amplification used 60 Vbeta primers and 13 Jbeta primers. The protocol was immunoSEQ multiplex PCR, while the TCRdb copy is restricted to in-frame clones and leaves out a portion. The sample yields fewer than 250,000 clones, roughly 80% seen once. This entry is derived from a study of cytomegalovirus exposure and HLA in healthy donors. Overall study results and limits: The authors judged a highly shared variant cluster likely a sequencing artifact. Upon later analysis, TCR association rates were observed to vary by HLA locus, being highest for DRB1 and lowest for HLA-C.

The sample was PBMCs. The sequence derives from a woman between 50 and 59 years old in good health and CMV-seronegative.

The CDR3 loop reads CASSLRGGGSGTDTQYF. CDR3 DNA sequence: TGTGCCAGCAGCCTCAGGGGAGGCGGGAGTGGCACAGATACGCAGTATTTT. This chain joins TRBV7-3 and TRBJ2-3; the D gene is possibly TRBD2 (7 bases). Germline assignment: CDR1 SGHTA and CDR2 FQGTGA. The germline V and J ends were trimmed by 5 bases and 1 base, with 19 bases remaining between them. This CDR3 contains 17 residues.